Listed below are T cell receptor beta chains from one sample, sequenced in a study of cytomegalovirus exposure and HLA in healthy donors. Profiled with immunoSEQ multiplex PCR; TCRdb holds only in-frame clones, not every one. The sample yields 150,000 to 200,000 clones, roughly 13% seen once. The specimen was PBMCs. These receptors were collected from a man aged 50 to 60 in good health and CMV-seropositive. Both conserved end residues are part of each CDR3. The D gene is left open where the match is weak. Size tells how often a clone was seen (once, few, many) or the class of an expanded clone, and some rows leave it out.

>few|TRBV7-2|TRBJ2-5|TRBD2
CASSLGLAGAHQETQYF
TGTGCCAGCAGCTTAGGTCTAGCGGGGGCCCACCAAGAGACCCAGTACTTC
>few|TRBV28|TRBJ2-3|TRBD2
CASGTPGGVSTDTQYF
TGTGCCAGCGGGACTCCTGGGGGGGTTAGCACAGATACGCAGTATTTT
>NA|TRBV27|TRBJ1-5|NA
CASSLWAGGRAGNNQPQHF
TGTGCCAGCAGTTTATGGGCGGGAGGCAGGGCGGGAAACAATCAGCCCCAGCATTTT
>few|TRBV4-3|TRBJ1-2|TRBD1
CASSQVGQGHYGYTF
TGCGCCAGCAGCCAAGTGGGACAGGGGCACTATGGCTACACCTTC
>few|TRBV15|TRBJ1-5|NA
CATSPDRPNQPQHF
TGTGCCACCAGCCCTGACAGACCCAATCAGCCCCAGCATTTT
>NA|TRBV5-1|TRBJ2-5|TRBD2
CASSSRGGPEKTQYF
TGCGCCAGCAGCTCTCGCGGGGGGCCCGAGAAGACCCAGTACTTC
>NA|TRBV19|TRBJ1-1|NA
CASKRAGDTEAFF
TGTGCCAGTAAGAGGGCAGGGGACACTGAAGCTTTCTTT
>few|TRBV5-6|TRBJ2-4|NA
CASSLFRDKKNIQYF
TGTGCCAGCAGCTTGTTCCGGGACAAAAAAAACATTCAGTACTTC
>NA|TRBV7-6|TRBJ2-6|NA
CASSLGHSGANVLTF
TGTGCCAGCAGCTTAGGTCACTCTGGGGCCAACGTCCTGACTTTC
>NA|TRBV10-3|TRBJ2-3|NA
CALEYGDSSTDTQYF
TGTGCCCTCGAATACGGGGACTCCAGCACAGATACGCAGTATTTT
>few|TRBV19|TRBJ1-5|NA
CASSMSLQTLSQPQHF
TGTGCCAGTAGTATGAGTTTACAGACCCTTTCTCAGCCCCAGCATTTT
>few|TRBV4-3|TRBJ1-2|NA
CASSQDRDYGYTF
TGCGCCAGCAGCCAAGACAGGGACTATGGCTACACCTTC
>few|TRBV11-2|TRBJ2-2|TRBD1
CASSSSTGGIGELFF
TGTGCCAGCAGCTCCTCTACAGGGGGGATCGGGGAGCTGTTTTTT
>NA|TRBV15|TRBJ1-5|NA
CATQYYSNQPQHF
TGTGCCACCCAATACTATAGCAATCAGCCCCAGCATTTT
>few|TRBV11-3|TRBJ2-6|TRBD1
CASSSQGAGVLTF
TGTGCCAGCAGTTCCCAGGGGGCGGGGGTCCTGACTTTC
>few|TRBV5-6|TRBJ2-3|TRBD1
CASSLEIQGASTDTQYF
TGTGCCAGCAGCTTGGAAATACAGGGGGCGAGCACAGATACGCAGTATTTT
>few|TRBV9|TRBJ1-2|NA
CASSVGSVYGYTF
TGTGCCAGCAGCGTAGGCAGTGTTTATGGCTACACCTTC
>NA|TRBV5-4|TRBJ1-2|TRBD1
CASSAEQGTWGYTF
TGTGCCAGCAGCGCCGAACAGGGGACATGGGGCTACACCTTC
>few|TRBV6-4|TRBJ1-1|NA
CASSDSTVGNTEAFF
TGTGCCAGCAGTGACTCCACAGTGGGGAACACTGAAGCTTTCTTT
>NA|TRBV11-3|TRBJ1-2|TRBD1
CASSLKVTGSGYTF
TGTGCCAGCAGCTTGAAGGTGACAGGGAGCGGCTACACCTTC
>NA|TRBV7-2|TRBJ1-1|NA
CASRGGVNMNTEAFF
TGTGCCAGCAGAGGAGGGGTCAACATGAACACTGAAGCTTTCTTT
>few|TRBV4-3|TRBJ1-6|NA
CASSQENGRTSPLHF
TGCGCCAGCAGCCAAGAAAACGGCAGGACATCACCCCTCCACTTT
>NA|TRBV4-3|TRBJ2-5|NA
CASSQGVAPGTQYF
TGCGCCAGCAGCCAAGGTGTAGCGCCGGGGACCCAGTACTTC
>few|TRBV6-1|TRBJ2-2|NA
CASSGLSVAGELFF
TGTGCCAGCAGTGGCCTTAGCGTCGCCGGGGAGCTGTTTTTT
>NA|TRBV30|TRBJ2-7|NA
CAWSVGGYEQYF
TGTGCCTGGAGTGTAGGGGGCTACGAGCAGTACTTC
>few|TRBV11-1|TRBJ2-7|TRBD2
CASSRGRGYEQYF
TGTGCCAGCAGCCGGGGGAGGGGCTACGAGCAGTACTTC
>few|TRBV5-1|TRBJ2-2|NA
CASSLGGGNTGELFF
TGCGCCAGCAGCTTGGGTGGAGGGAACACCGGGGAGCTGTTTTTT
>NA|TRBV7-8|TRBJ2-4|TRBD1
CASSSTRNRGAKNIQYF
TGTGCCAGCAGCTCGACACGGAACAGGGGAGCCAAAAACATTCAGTACTTC
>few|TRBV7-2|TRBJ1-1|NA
CASSLGQVGNTEAFF
TGTGCCAGCAGCTTAGGGCAGGTGGGGAACACTGAAGCTTTCTTT
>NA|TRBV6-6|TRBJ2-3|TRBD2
CASSYSLAEPTDTQYF
TGTGCCAGCAGTTACTCACTAGCGGAACCCACAGATACGCAGTATTTT
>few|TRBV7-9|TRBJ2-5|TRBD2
CASRLAPQETQYF
TGTGCCAGCAGACTAGCGCCCCAAGAGACCCAGTACTTC
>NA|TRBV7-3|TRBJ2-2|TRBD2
CASSRRRGGFTGELFF
TGTGCCAGCAGCCGAAGAAGGGGAGGGTTCACCGGGGAGCTGTTTTTT
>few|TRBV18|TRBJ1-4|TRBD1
CASSPREGGGEKLFF
TGTGCCAGCTCACCACGGGAAGGGGGCGGTGAAAAACTGTTTTTT
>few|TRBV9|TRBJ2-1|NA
CASSVAPRLMNEQFF
TGTGCCAGCAGCGTAGCACCGAGACTTATGAATGAGCAGTTCTTC
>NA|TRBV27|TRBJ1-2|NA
CASSPRQAHYGYTF
TGTGCCAGCAGTCCGCGACAAGCCCACTATGGCTACACCTTC
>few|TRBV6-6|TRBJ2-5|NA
CASSYSSFGETQYF
TGTGCCAGCAGTTACAGCTCTTTTGGAGAGACCCAGTACTTC
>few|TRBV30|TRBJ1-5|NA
CAWSVGVDQPQHF
TGTGCCTGGAGTGTAGGGGTCGATCAGCCCCAGCATTTT
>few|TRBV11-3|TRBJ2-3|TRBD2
CASSSAGGPVDTQYF
TGTGCCAGCAGCTCAGCGGGGGGGCCAGTAGATACGCAGTATTTT
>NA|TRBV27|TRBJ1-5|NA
CASSSDPRDQPQHF
TGTGCCAGCAGTTCCGACCCCAGGGATCAGCCCCAGCATTTT
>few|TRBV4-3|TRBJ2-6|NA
CASSQGGQVFSGANVLTF
TGCGCCAGCAGCCAAGGTGGGCAGGTCTTCTCTGGGGCCAACGTCCTGACTTTC
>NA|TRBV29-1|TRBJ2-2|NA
CSVYRTDTGELFF
TGCAGCGTTTACCGGACAGACACCGGGGAGCTGTTTTTT
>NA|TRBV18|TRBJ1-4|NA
CASSVTANEKLFF
TGTGCCAGCTCAGTAACAGCTAATGAAAAACTGTTTTTT
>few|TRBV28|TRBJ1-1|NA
CASTLQGHTEAFF
TGTGCCAGCACCCTTCAGGGGCACACTGAAGCTTTCTTT
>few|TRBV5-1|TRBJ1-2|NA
CASSAIPGGERGYTF
TGCGCCAGCAGCGCAATACCTGGGGGGGAGCGTGGCTACACCTTC
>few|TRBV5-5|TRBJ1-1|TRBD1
CASSRDSYSSEAFF
TGTGCCAGCAGTCGGGACAGCTATTCCTCTGAAGCTTTCTTT
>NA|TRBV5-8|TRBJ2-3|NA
CASSFSDLTDTQYF
TGTGCCAGCAGCTTCTCAGATCTCACAGATACGCAGTATTTT
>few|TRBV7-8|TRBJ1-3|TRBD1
CASSLEGQGVGNTIYF
TGTGCCAGCAGCTTGGAGGGACAGGGGGTCGGAAACACCATATATTTT
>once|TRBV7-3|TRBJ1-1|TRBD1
CASSAQGQIVEAFF
TGTGCCAGCAGCGCCCAGGGACAGATTGTTGAAGCTTTCTTT
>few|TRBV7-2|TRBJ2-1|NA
CASSGANEQFF
TGTGCCAGCAGCGGAGCGAATGAGCAGTTCTTC
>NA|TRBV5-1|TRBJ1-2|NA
CASSLAKARGNYGYTF
TGCGCCAGCAGCTTGGCCAAGGCCCGAGGGAACTATGGCTACACCTTC
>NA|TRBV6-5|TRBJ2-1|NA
CASSFPGNEDEQFF
TGTGCCAGCAGTTTCCCAGGGAATGAGGATGAGCAGTTCTTC
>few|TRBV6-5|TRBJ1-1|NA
CASSFSQLNTEAFF
TGTGCCAGCAGTTTTAGCCAGTTGAACACTGAAGCTTTCTTT
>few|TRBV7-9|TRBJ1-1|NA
CASSLVATGTEAFF
TGTGCCAGCAGCTTAGTTGCGACAGGCACTGAAGCTTTCTTT
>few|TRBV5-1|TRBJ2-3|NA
CASSLAGTDTQYF
TGCGCCAGCAGCTTGGCCGGCACAGATACGCAGTATTTT
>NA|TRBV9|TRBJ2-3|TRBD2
CASSVGGGATDTQYF
TGTGCCAGCAGCGTAGGCGGGGGGGCAACAGATACGCAGTATTTT